One sample yielded the 7 T cell receptor beta chains listed below, sequenced in a study of control samples from healthy donors and cancer patients (dated by TCRdb to 2018 to 2021). Library preparation was by the immunoSEQ multiplex PCR assay. The clones in this table, taken by TCRdb from immuneACCESS, are in-frame only. Not every clone is retained; where verified, under half of the shortfall comes from an unresolved V gene, and the cause of the rest is unknown. For this sample the table gives approximately 81,000 clones, of which just under 95% were detected only once. The leading ten clones occupy roughly 5% of the sample. The sample consisted of blood. These receptors all stem from a woman between 18 and 30 years old in good health.

The rearrangement joins TRBV6-2 or TRBV6-3 to TRBJ1-2, with 8 positions matching TRBD1. V shed 2 bases, J shed 4 bases, and the junction held 6 bases outside the gene matches. The CDR3 is made up of 15 amino acids. The V gene's germline CDR1 is MNHEY and CDR2 SVGEGT. In DNA, the CDR3 is TGTGCCAGCAGTTACCCCCCCGGACAGGGCTATGGCTACACCTTC. Translated: CASSYPPGQGYGYTF.

This rearrangement joins TRBV24-1 to TRBJ2-6, with D tentatively TRBD1 or TRBD2 (5 bases each). The CDR3 length is 16 residues. In germline, CDR1 is KGHDR, CDR2 SFDVKD. Trimming took 5 bases from V and 2 from J, leaving 12 bases between them. The CDR3: CATSASREPGANVLTF. As DNA, the CDR3 is TGTGCCACCAGTGCCTCCAGGGAGCCTGGGGCCAACGTCCTGACTTTC.

V gene TRBV27 combines with J gene TRBJ1-1; D is uncertain. CDR3 length equals 12 residues. The V gene's germline CDR1 is MNHEY and CDR2 SMNVEV (reference sequence). V lost 7 bases and J lost 4, with 10 bases in between. The CDR3 here is CASKRPGTEAFF. Here the CDR3 DNA reads TGTGCCAGCAAAAGGCCCGGCACTGAAGCTTTCTTT.

The CDR3 region has the DNA TGTGCCAGCAGTTTATTGACTAGCGGGAGTATCGACGAGCAGTACTTC. Translated: CASSLLTSGSIDEQYF. The rearrangement uses TRBV27 and TRBJ2-7, with 12 positions matching TRBD2. J lost 5 bases, V lost 1 base, and 6 bases had no gene match. Per the germline V gene, CDR1 is MNHEY and CDR2 is SMNVEV (reference sequence). The CDR3 is 16 residues long.

The chain links TRBV5-6 to TRBJ2-7; 9 bases are shared with TRBD1. Germline CDR1 reads SGHDT; CDR2 reads YYEEEE. This CDR3 contains 13 residues. V shed 5 bases, J shed 2 bases, and the junction held 2 bases outside the gene matches. CDR3: CASSWTGAYEQYF. The CDR3 DNA reads as TGTGCCAGCAGTTGGACAGGGGCCTACGAGCAGTACTTC.

The chain is built from TRBV7-2 and TRBJ2-1; no reliable D call. Trimming left V 5 bases short and J 7 bases short, with 6 bases between. This CDR3 is built from 11 residues. Germline lookup yields CDR1 SGHTA and CDR2 FQGNSA. The CDR3 reads CASSPINEQFF. Written as DNA, the CDR3 is TGTGCCAGCAGCCCGATTAATGAGCAGTTCTTC.

This rearrangement joins TRBV28 to TRBJ2-5; 15 bases agree with TRBD2. Germline CDR1 is MDHEN and CDR2 is SYDVKM. Trimming took 5 bases from V and 3 from J; bases not matched to a gene: 10. The CDR3 covers 18 residues. In nucleotides, the CDR3 is TGTGCCAGCAGTCCGTGGACTAGCGGGGGGGAGCGAAAAGAGACCCAGTACTTC. Encoded protein: CASSPWTSGGERKETQYF.